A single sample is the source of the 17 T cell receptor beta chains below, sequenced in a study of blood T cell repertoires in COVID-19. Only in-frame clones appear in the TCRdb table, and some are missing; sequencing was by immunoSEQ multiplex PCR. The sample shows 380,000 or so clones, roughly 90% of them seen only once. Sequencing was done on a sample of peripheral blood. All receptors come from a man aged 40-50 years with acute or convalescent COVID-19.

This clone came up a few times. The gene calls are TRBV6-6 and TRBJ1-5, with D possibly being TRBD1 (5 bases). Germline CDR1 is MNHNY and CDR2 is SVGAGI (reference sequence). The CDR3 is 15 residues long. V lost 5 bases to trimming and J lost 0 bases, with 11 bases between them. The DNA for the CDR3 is TGTGCCAGCAGTAAAGGGGTGGGTAGCAATCAGCCCCAGCATTTT. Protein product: CASSKGVGSNQPQHF.

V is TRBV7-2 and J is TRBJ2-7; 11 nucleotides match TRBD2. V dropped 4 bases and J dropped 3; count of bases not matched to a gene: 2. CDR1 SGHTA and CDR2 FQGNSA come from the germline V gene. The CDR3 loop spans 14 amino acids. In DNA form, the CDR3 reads TGTGCCAGCAGCTCTAGCGGGGGGTTCTACGAGCAGTACTTC. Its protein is CASSSSGGFYEQYF.

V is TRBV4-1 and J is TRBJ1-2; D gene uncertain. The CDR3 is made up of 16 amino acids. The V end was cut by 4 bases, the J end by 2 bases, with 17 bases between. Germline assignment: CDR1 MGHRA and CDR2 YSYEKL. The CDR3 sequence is CASSPGRGGRNYGYTF. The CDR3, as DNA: TGCGCCAGCAGCCCCGGCCGCGGAGGGCGAAACTATGGCTACACCTTC.

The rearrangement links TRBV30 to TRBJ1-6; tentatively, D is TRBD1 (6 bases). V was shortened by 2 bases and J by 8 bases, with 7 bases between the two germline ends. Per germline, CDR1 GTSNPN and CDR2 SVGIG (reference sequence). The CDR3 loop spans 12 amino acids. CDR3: CAWSRTDSPLHF. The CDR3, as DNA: TGTGCCTGGAGTCGGACAGATTCACCCCTCCACTTT.

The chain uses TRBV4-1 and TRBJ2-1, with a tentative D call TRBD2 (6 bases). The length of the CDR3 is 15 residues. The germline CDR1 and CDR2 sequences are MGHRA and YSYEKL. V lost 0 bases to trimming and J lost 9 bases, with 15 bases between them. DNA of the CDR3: TGCGCCAGCAGCCAAGATCTTACTAGCTTTTCTGAGCAGTTCTTC. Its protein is CASSQDLTSFSEQFF.

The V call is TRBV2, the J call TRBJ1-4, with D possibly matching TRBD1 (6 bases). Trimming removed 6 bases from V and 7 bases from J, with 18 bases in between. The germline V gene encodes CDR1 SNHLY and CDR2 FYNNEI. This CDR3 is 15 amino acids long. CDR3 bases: TGTGCCAGCAGCTACTCAGAGTTACAGGGTGAAAAACTGTTTTTT. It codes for CASSYSELQGEKLFF.

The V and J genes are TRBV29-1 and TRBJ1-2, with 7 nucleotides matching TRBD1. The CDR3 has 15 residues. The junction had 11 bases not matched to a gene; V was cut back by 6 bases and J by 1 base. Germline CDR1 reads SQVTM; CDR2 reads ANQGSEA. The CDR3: CSVGPTGTDNYGYTF. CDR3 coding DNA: TGCAGCGTGGGGCCCACCGGGACAGATAACTATGGCTACACCTTC.

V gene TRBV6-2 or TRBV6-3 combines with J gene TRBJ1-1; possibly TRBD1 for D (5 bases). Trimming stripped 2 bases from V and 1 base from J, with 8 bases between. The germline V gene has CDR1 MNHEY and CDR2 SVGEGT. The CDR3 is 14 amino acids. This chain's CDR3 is CASSYGQGNTEAFF. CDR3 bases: TGTGCCAGCAGTTACGGCCAGGGGAACACTGAAGCTTTCTTT.

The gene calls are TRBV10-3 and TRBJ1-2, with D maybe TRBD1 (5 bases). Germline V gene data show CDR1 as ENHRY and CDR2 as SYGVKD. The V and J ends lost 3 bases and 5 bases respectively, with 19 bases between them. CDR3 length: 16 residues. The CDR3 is CAISDLRDSPHYGYTF. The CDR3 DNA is TGTGCCATCAGTGACCTCAGGGACTCCCCACATTATGGCTACACCTTC.

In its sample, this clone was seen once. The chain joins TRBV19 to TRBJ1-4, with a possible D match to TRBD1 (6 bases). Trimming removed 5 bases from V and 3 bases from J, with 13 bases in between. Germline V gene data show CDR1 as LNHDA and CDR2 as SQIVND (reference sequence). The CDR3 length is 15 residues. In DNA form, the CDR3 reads TGTGCCAGTAGTCCCCGGACAGCTCCTAATGAAAAACTGTTTTTT. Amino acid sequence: CASSPRTAPNEKLFF.

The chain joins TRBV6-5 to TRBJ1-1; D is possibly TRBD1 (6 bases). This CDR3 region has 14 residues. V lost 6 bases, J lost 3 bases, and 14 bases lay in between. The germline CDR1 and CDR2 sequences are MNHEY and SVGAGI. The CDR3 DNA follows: TGTGCCAGCAGAGTCCGGGACACCGACACTGAAGCTTTCTTT. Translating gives CASRVRDTDTEAFF.

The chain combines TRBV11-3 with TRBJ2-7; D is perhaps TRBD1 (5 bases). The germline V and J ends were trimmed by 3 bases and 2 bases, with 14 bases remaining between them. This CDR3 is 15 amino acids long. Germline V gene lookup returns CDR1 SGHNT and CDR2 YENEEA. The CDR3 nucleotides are TGTGCCAGCAGCTTCCGACAAGGGGAAGCCTACGAGCAGTACTTC. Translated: CASSFRQGEAYEQYF.

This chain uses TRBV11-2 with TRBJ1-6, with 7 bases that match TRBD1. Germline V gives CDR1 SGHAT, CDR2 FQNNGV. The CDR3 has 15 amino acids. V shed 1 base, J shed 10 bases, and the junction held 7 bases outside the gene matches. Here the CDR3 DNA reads TGTGCCAGCAGCTTAGCGGGACAGTCAGGGTCACCCCTCCACTTT. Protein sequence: CASSLAGQSGSPLHF.

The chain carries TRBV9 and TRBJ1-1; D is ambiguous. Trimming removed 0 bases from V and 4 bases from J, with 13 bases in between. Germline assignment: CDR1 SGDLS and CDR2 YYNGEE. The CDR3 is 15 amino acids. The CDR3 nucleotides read TGTGCCAGCAGCGTAGCCCCCGAGGGCGTCACTGAAGCTTTCTTT. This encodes CASSVAPEGVTEAFF.

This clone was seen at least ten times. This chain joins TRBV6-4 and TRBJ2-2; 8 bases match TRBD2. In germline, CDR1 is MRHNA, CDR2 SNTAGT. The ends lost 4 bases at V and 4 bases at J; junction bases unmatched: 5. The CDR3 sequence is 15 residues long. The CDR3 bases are TGTGCCAGCAGTGTCGAGAGCGGGAGCACCGGGGAGCTGTTTTTT. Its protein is CASSVESGSTGELFF.

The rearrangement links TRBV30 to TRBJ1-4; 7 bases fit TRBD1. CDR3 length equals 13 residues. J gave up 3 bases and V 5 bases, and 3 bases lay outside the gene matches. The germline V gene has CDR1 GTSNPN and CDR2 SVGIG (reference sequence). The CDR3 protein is CAWQGDPNEKLFF. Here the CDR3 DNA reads TGTGCCTGGCAGGGGGACCCTAATGAAAAACTGTTTTTT.

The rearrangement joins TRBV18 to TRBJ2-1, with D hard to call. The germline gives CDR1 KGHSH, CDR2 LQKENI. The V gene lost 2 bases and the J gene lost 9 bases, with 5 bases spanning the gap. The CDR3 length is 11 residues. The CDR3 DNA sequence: TGTGCCAGCTCACCATCGAGTGAGCAGTTCTTC. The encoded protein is CASSPSSEQFF.